One and the same sample provided the 25 T cell receptor beta chains below, sequenced in a study of T-cell memory formation after mild COVID-19 (dated by TCRdb to the early 2020s). The method was 5' RACE. TCRdb names Illumina NovaSeq 6000 as the instrument used. TCRdb passed the public sequencing reads through fastp at Q25 and MiXCR, retaining productive beta sequences. CDR3 protein sequences are deduplicated, and each keeps its most common genes and DNA. The sample profile shows approximately 100,000 distinct CDR3 sequences; 15% to 20% of them were found once. Around 28% of the sample is held by the ten biggest clonotypes. The specimen sequenced was PBMCs or a T cell subset sorted from them (not recorded which). These receptors originate from an adult woman who had mild COVID-19 (a few samples of this study predate the infection). The sample titles of this study are shuffled in the database, so cell type and time point are left out; the donor was told from shared clones.

The chain is built from TRBV7-9 and TRBJ2-1; 8 bases fit TRBD2. Germline V CDR1 and CDR2: SEHNR, FQNEAQ (reference sequence). CDR3 size: 16 residues. V trimming: 3 bases; J trimming: 3 bases; junction bases outside the gene matches: 7. The CDR3 sequence is CASSLRFRGGYNEQFF. The CDR3 DNA reads as TGTGCCAGCAGCTTGAGGTTCCGGGGGGGCTACAATGAGCAGTTCTTC.

CDR3 coding DNA: TGTGCCAGCAGCTTAGGCCGGGGGGCGCGGAGTACGCAGTATTTT. Amino acid sequence: CASSLGRGARSTQYF. The chain employs TRBV7-9 and TRBJ2-3; TRBD2 is a possible D gene (7 bases). CDR3 length equals 15 residues. Between the trimmed V and J ends, which lost 1 base and 8 bases, there was a span of 16 bases. Per the germline V gene, CDR1 is SEHNR and CDR2 is FQNEAQ (reference sequence).

This clonotype was observed a handful of times. The chain couples TRBV29-1 to TRBJ2-5, with D possibly TRBD1 on 6 matching bases. The CDR3 has 12 amino acids. Germline CDR1 is SQVTM and CDR2 is ANQGSEA. V lost 5 bases and J lost 3, with 10 bases in between. As DNA, the CDR3 is TGCAGCGTTCTCTGGACAGAAGAGACCCAGTACTTC. Amino acids: CSVLWTEETQYF.

The table lists this clonotype with a few counts. The CDR3: CASTLSPPGPLGDGYTF. The CDR3 DNA is TGTGCCAGCACCCTCTCACCACCGGGTCCTTTGGGAGATGGCTACACCTTC. The chain joins TRBV6-1 to TRBJ1-2; D is unresolved. Trimming took off 7 bases at V and 6 bases at J, with 27 bases between the two ends. Germline values: CDR1 MNHNS, CDR2 SASEGT. The CDR3 consists of 17 residues.

This clonotype was counted a few times. The genes are TRBV4-3 and TRBJ1-1, with 8 bases aligning to TRBD1. V was clipped by 4 bases and J by 4 bases; unmatched bases: 8. There are 15 residues in the CDR3. The V gene's germline CDR1 is LGHNA and CDR2 YSLEER. CDR3 in DNA: TGCGCCAGCAGCCCACGACTCCAGGGGGCCACTGAAGCTTTCTTT. Its translation is CASSPRLQGATEAFF.

This clonotype was seen a few times. The V gene is TRBV4-1, the J gene TRBJ2-7, with 10 positions matching TRBD1. J was trimmed by 3 bases and V by 4 bases; bases with no gene match: 9. CDR3 length: 16 residues. Per the germline V gene, CDR1 is MGHRA and CDR2 is YSYEKL. CDR3 protein: CASSPGQGRGNYEQYF. The CDR3 nucleotides read TGCGCCAGCAGCCCGGGACAGGGGCGGGGTAACTACGAGCAGTACTTC.

This clonotype was counted once. The V and J genes are TRBV11-2 and TRBJ2-1; 8 bases are a match to TRBD1. Germline V gives CDR1 SGHAT, CDR2 FQNNGV. V gave up 5 bases and J gave up 2 bases; unmatched junction bases: 8. The CDR3 sequence is 16 residues long. DNA of the CDR3: TGTGCCAGCAGCGACCCGGCGACAGGGGCCTACAATGAGCAGTTCTTC. Encoded protein: CASSDPATGAYNEQFF.

This sequence joins TRBV11-2 and TRBJ2-5, with D unclear. Trimming took off 5 bases at V and 2 bases at J, with 15 bases between the two ends. The V gene's germline CDR1 is SGHAT and CDR2 FQNNGV. This CDR3 contains 15 residues. This CDR3 reads CASSRLGSRQETQYF. The CDR3 DNA sequence: TGTGCCAGCAGCCGTCTGGGTTCCAGGCAAGAGACCCAGTACTTC.

The chain carries TRBV13 and TRBJ2-1, with TRBD1 matching over 8 bases. Germline trimming cut 5 bases from V and 0 bases from J; bases unmatched to any gene: 6. The CDR3 is 16 residues long. Germline values: CDR1 PRHDT, CDR2 FYEKMQ (reference sequence). In DNA form, the CDR3 reads TGTGCCAGCAGCACCCGGACAGGGAGCTCCTACAATGAGCAGTTCTTC. Its protein product is CASSTRTGSSYNEQFF.

The chain combines TRBV9 with TRBJ2-1; TRBD2 matches at 9 bases. This CDR3 is 15 amino acids long. V trimming: 4 bases; J trimming: 6 bases; junction bases outside the gene matches: 8. Germline CDR1 is SGDLS and CDR2 is YYNGEE. In DNA, the CDR3 is TGTGCCAGCAGCACGGCTAGCGGGACGCTCAATGAGCAGTTCTTC. Its protein product is CASSTASGTLNEQFF.

This clonotype has more than one count but fewer than ten. The V gene is TRBV6-1, the J gene TRBJ1-1; 8 bases align to TRBD1. This CDR3 contains 14 residues. Germline-derived CDR1 and CDR2 are MNHNS and SASEGT. V gave up 5 bases and J gave up 5 bases; unmatched junction bases: 7. CDR3: CASSFDRGWTEAFF. CDR3 nucleotide sequence: TGTGCCAGCAGTTTTGACAGGGGATGGACTGAAGCTTTCTTT.

This clonotype was seen a few times. This chain links TRBV4-1 with TRBJ2-7, with TRBD2 matching over 10 bases. CDR1 MGHRA and CDR2 YSYEKL come from the germline V gene. The CDR3 sequence is 16 residues long. Trimming took 1 base from V and 0 from J; bases not matched to a gene: 3. As DNA, the CDR3 is TGCGCCAGCAGCCAAGGGACTAGCGGAGACTCCTACGAGCAGTACTTC. Its protein product is CASSQGTSGDSYEQYF.

This clonotype turned up a few times. The chain joins TRBV7-9 to TRBJ1-3; D is uncertain. The CDR3 runs 14 residues. V lost 0 bases, J lost 3 bases, and 6 bases lay in between. The germline V gene encodes CDR1 SEHNR and CDR2 FQNEAQ (reference sequence). The CDR3 DNA reads as TGTGCCAGCAGCTTAGCGGTTTATGGAAACACCATATATTTT. This translates into CASSLAVYGNTIYF.

This clonotype was recorded a few times. The chain combines TRBV15 with TRBJ2-2, with D possibly TRBD2 on 6 matching bases. With 8 bases removed from V and 5 bases from J, the gap between germline ends came to 6 bases. CDR3 length: 11 residues. Germline V gives CDR1 LNHNV, CDR2 YYDKDF (reference sequence). The CDR3, as DNA: TGTGCCACCGGGGGGACCGGGGAGCTGTTTTTT. It translates to CATGGTGELFF.

The genes are TRBV6-4 and TRBJ2-3; the D gene is possibly TRBD1 (5 bases). The germline CDR1 and CDR2 sequences are MRHNA and SNTAGT. CDR3 size: 14 residues. Trimming pared 6 bases from V and 4 bases from J, leaving 14 bases between. CDR3 sequence: CASSLDLGADTQYF. CDR3 sequence (DNA): TGTGCCAGCAGCTTGGACCTAGGGGCAGATACGCAGTATTTT.

V and J are TRBV13 and TRBJ2-3; weak D call: TRBD2 (6 bases). The CDR3 spans 15 residues. Germline values: CDR1 PRHDT, CDR2 FYEKMQ (reference sequence). The V end lost 4 bases, the J end lost 0 bases, and 11 bases lay between the germline ends. The CDR3 region is CASSSLRGSTDTQYF. CDR3 bases: TGTGCCAGCAGCTCCCTTCGGGGGAGCACAGATACGCAGTATTTT.

DNA of the CDR3: TGCGCCAGCAGCCAAGATCCCGTGGGGGGGGCCACAGATACGCAGTATTTT. Amino acids: CASSQDPVGGATDTQYF. The chain recombines TRBV4-1 with TRBJ2-3, with D tentatively TRBD2 (7 bases). The V end was cut by 0 bases, the J end by 2 bases, with 15 bases between. CDR1 and CDR2 from the germline V gene are MGHRA and YSYEKL. CDR3 size: 17 residues.

CDR3: CASTPAGVIDTQYF. DNA for the CDR3: TGTGCCAGCACCCCAGCGGGAGTGATAGATACGCAGTATTTT. The genes are TRBV28 and TRBJ2-3; 8 bases map to TRBD2. CDR1 and CDR2 (germline): MDHEN, SYDVKM. This CDR3 spans 14 amino acids. V trimming: 7 bases; J trimming: 5 bases; junction bases outside the gene matches: 8.

This rearrangement joins TRBV5-1 to TRBJ1-2; D perhaps matches TRBD1 (6 bases). The CDR3 has 14 residues. The germline V gene has CDR1 SGHRS and CDR2 YFSETQ. V dropped 1 base and J dropped 3 bases, with 10 bases sitting between them. CDR3 nucleotides: TGCGCCAGCAGCTTGTCTCCAGGGGACTATGGCTACACCTTC. Translated, it gives CASSLSPGDYGYTF.

In this sample, this clonotype turned up a few times. The chain is built from TRBV20-1 and TRBJ2-1; 9 bases align to TRBD2. The CDR3 loop spans 16 amino acids. J gave up 4 bases and V 1 base, and 8 bases lay outside the gene matches. Germline CDR1 and CDR2: DFQATT and SNEGSKA (reference sequence). Written as DNA, the CDR3 is TGCAGTGCTAGAGTTGGGCGGGAGGGCCAGTACAATGAGCAGTTCTTC. Protein sequence: CSARVGREGQYNEQFF.

The gene calls are TRBV6-2 or TRBV6-3 and TRBJ2-7, with D hard to call. The CDR3 extends over 13 amino acids. V dropped 4 bases and J dropped 0 bases, with 7 bases sitting between them. The germline V gene encodes CDR1 MNHEY and CDR2 SVGEGT. The CDR3, as DNA: TGTGCCAGCAGTTGGTCAGCCTCCTACGAGCAGTACTTC. It encodes CASSWSASYEQYF.

Written as DNA, the CDR3 is TGCAGTGCTAGTAAGGGCGGGGAGACCCAGTACTTC. Residues: CSASKGGETQYF. J is TRBJ2-5 and V is TRBV20-1; possibly TRBD2 for D (5 bases). Germline values: CDR1 DFQATT, CDR2 SNEGSKA (reference sequence). V lost 3 bases and J 5 bases, leaving 10 bases between the germline ends. The CDR3 extends over 12 amino acids.

The chain combines TRBV6-1 with TRBJ2-7; maybe TRBD1 (6 bases). Germline CDR1 and CDR2: MNHNS and SASEGT. V dropped 1 base and J dropped 1 base, with 11 bases sitting between them. This CDR3 has 15 amino acids. The DNA for the CDR3 is TGTGCCAGCAGTGAAGGTCTGGGGGCGTCCTACGAGCAGTACTTC. Protein sequence: CASSEGLGASYEQYF.

Only a few counts were recorded for this clonotype. This chain connects TRBV13 to TRBJ2-1; D remains unclear. Looked up from germline, CDR1 is PRHDT and CDR2 is FYEKMQ (reference sequence). The CDR3 length is 15 residues. V shed 1 base and J shed 8 bases, with 15 bases lying between them. CDR3 sequence (DNA): TGTGCCAGCAGCTTAGAGGGCCTGGGCAGCCATGAGCAGTTCTTC. Translated, it gives CASSLEGLGSHEQFF. The full variable domain, with the rest looked up from reference TRBV13 and TRBJ2-1, is AAGVIQSPRHLIKEKRETATLKCYPIPRHDTVYWYQQGPGQDPQFLISFYEKMQSDKGSIPDRFSAQQFSDYHSELNMSSLELGDSALYFCASSLEGLGSHEQFFGPGTRLTVL.

The chain recombines TRBV7-6 with TRBJ1-1; D is ambiguous. Trimming took 5 bases from V and 4 from J, leaving 17 bases between them. This CDR3 contains 15 residues. Germline V gene data show CDR1 as SGHVS and CDR2 as FNYEAQ. CDR3 amino acids: CASSQQHTGATEAFF. CDR3 bases: TGTGCCAGCAGCCAACAACACACGGGCGCCACTGAAGCTTTCTTT. Full variable domain (missing parts from reference TRBV7-6 and TRBJ1-1): GAGVSQSPRYKVTKRGQDVALRCDPISGHVSLYWYRQALGQGPEFLTYFNYEAQQDKSGLPNDRFSAERPEGSISTLTIQRTEQRDSAMYRCASSQQHTGATEAFFGQGTRLTVV.